A selection of T cell receptor beta chains follows, all from one sample in a study of T-cell reconstitution after alpha-beta-depleted transplantation in children. A single record per CDR3 protein comes from TCRdb applying MiXCR to the PCR reads. This table has a few hundred thousand distinct CDR3 sequences, over 10% appearing once. The sample here was PBMCs, mostly from graft donor cells, taken 360 days after TCRalphabeta/CD19-depleted stem cell transplant. The receptors stem from a male patient under 18 who had a stem cell transplant for acute myeloid leukemia, so the T cells may come from the graft donor. CDR3s include the opening cysteine and the closing phenylalanine or tryptophan. The D gene is left open where the match is weak. Rows give clone size only sometimes, using once, few, many, or a class for an expanded clone.

v_gene	d_gene	j_gene	abundance	CDR3nt	CDR3aa
TRBV12-3/TRBV12-4	TRBD2	TRBJ2-1	-	TGTGCCAGCAGTACCGGACTAGCGGGAGAGGACCCCTACAATGAGCAGTTCTTC	CASSTGLAGEDPYNEQFF
TRBV14	-	TRBJ1-2	-	TGTGCCAGCAGCCAAGTTGTCAATACTAACTATGGCTACACCTTC	CASSQVVNTNYGYTF
TRBV12-3/TRBV12-4	TRBD2	TRBJ2-3	many	TGTGCCAGCAGTAGCGGGAGGGCCGGTTGGACAGATACGCAGTATTTT	CASSSGRAGWTDTQYF
TRBV24-1	-	TRBJ2-7	many	TGTGCCACCAGTGATTCGGTCCCCCGGCGTTTAAACGAGCAGTACTTC	CATSDSVPRRLNEQYF
TRBV4-3	TRBD1	TRBJ1-5	-	TGCGCCAGCAGCCAAGATGCGGGCAGGGGGGCCAATCAGCCCCAGCATTTT	CASSQDAGRGANQPQHF
TRBV10-3	-	TRBJ2-3	-	TGTGCCACTTCGAGGGACTTGCCTGGGGCAGATACGCAGTATTTT	CATSRDLPGADTQYF
TRBV29-1	TRBD1	TRBJ2-2	many	TGCAGCGTTACAACAGGGGCCGGGGAGCTGTTTTTT	CSVTTGAGELFF
TRBV12-3/TRBV12-4	-	TRBJ2-1	-	TGTGCCAGCAGTTTCGCCCAGGCCAATGAGCAGTTCTTC	CASSFAQANEQFF
TRBV6-2/TRBV6-3	TRBD2	TRBJ2-5	-	TGTGCCAGCAGTTCCGGACTAGCGGTGGTGGAGACCCAGTACTTC	CASSSGLAVVETQYF
TRBV7-7	-	TRBJ2-4	-	TGTGCTAGCAGCTTAATAAGGGGCGGCATTCAGTACTTC	CASSLIRGGIQYF
TRBV4-3	-	TRBJ2-5	few	TGCGCCAGCAGCCAAGATCTGGGGGGAGCCCAGATGGGCCAGTACTTC	CASSQDLGGAQMGQYF
TRBV20-1	TRBD2	TRBJ2-1	few	TGCAGTGCTAGTATCCCCGGGACTAAGCGTGAGCAGTTCTTC	CSASIPGTKREQFF
TRBV7-2	-	TRBJ1-5	few	TGTGCCAGCAGCCGACAATGGGGGAAGCCTAGTAATCAGCCCCAGCATTTT	CASSRQWGKPSNQPQHF
TRBV4-3	-	TRBJ2-2	many	TGCGCCAGCAGCCATGAGGGACTGGGCGGGGAGCTGTTTTTT	CASSHEGLGGELFF
TRBV6-2/TRBV6-3	-	TRBJ2-7	few	TGTGCCAGCAGTTACCATTATTTGACGAGGTTATCCTACGAGCAGTACTTC	CASSYHYLTRLSYEQYF
TRBV7-2	-	TRBJ2-1	many	TGTGCCAGCAGCTCTAGCGTGGGGTATAGCTACAATGAGCAGTTCTTC	CASSSSVGYSYNEQFF
TRBV7-2	-	TRBJ2-7	few	TGTGCCAGCAGCTTAAGGAATCCCTACGAGCAGTACTTC	CASSLRNPYEQYF
TRBV12-3/TRBV12-4	-	TRBJ2-1	many	TGTGCCAGCAGTCACGGACCGAGCTCCTACAATGAGCAGTTCTTC	CASSHGPSSYNEQFF
TRBV29-1	-	TRBJ2-1	many	TGCAGCGTTGAAGATCACTTTGGTATCTACAATGAGCAGTTCTTC	CSVEDHFGIYNEQFF
TRBV4-3	-	TRBJ2-4	-	TGCGCCAGCAGCCCCGAGGGGTTAGGGTTAGCCAAAAACATTCAGTACTTC	CASSPEGLGLAKNIQYF
TRBV7-6	TRBD2	TRBJ2-3	few	TGTGCCAGCAGCTTAGCTGGCGGGAGAGCTACAGATACGCAGTATTTT	CASSLAGGRATDTQYF
TRBV5-1	-	TRBJ2-1	few	TGCGCCAGCAGCTACGGGACATCCTCCTACAATGAGCAGTTCTTC	CASSYGTSSYNEQFF
TRBV29-1	TRBD1	TRBJ2-7	-	TGCAGCGTTGCCAACAGGGGTTGGATCAACGAGCAGTACTTC	CSVANRGWINEQYF
TRBV4-2	TRBD2	TRBJ2-7	few	TGTGCCAGCACGGGCGGGGGGCTAGCGGGAGATTACGAGCAGTACTTC	CASTGGGLAGDYEQYF
TRBV29-1	TRBD1	TRBJ1-5	many	TGCAGCGTTAAGGGGGCAGGGGGACAGCCCCAGCATTTT	CSVKGAGGQPQHF
TRBV2	TRBD1	TRBJ2-5	-	TGTGCCAGCAACCGGGACAGGGGGCGAGAGACCCAGTACTTC	CASNRDRGRETQYF
TRBV4-2	TRBD2	TRBJ2-4	-	TGTGCCAGCAGTACAGAAGCGGGAGGGCCGGGCATTCAGTACTTC	CASSTEAGGPGIQYF
TRBV4-2	-	TRBJ2-1	-	TGTGCCAGCAGCCCCCGGGGGCTACCCTCCTACAATGAGCAGTTCTTC	CASSPRGLPSYNEQFF
TRBV3-1	-	TRBJ2-5	-	TGTGCCAGCAGCCAAACGAGGGTAGGGAGTGAGACCCAGTACTTC	CASSQTRVGSETQYF
TRBV20-1	-	TRBJ1-3	few	TGCAGTGCTAGAGAAGACAGTCTTGGAAACACCATATATTTT	CSAREDSLGNTIYF
TRBV28	TRBD1	TRBJ1-4	-	TGTGCCAGCAGTTTTCACACCGGGACAGGGGTTGGAAAACTGTTTTTT	CASSFHTGTGVGKLFF
TRBV7-9	-	TRBJ1-6	few	TGTGCCAGCAGCGCTCTCCGGACAGCAAATTCACCCCTCCACTTT	CASSALRTANSPLHF
TRBV10-2	-	TRBJ2-7	-	TGCGCCAGCAGCGCGCCGGGGGGCGCTTCGGCTGAGCAGTACTTC	CASSAPGGASAEQYF
TRBV7-3	-	TRBJ2-1	few	TGTGCCAGCAGCTTAAAACGGAGGAGCAATGAGCAGTTCTTC	CASSLKRRSNEQFF
TRBV7-8	-	TRBJ2-1	-	TGTGCCAGCAGCTCTATGGCCTTGGGTCTCTACAATGAGCAGTTCTTC	CASSSMALGLYNEQFF
TRBV29-1	TRBD2	TRBJ2-2	few	TGCAGCGTTGCTTGGACTAGCGGGACGATCGGGGAGCTGTTTTTT	CSVAWTSGTIGELFF
TRBV28	TRBD1	TRBJ2-3	many	TGTGCCACCGGGGACAGTTTGCCTGGGACAGATACGCAGTATTTT	CATGDSLPGTDTQYF
TRBV6-2/TRBV6-3	-	TRBJ2-7	-	TGTGCCAGCAGTTACTCGACGGTCGGGAAAGCGTTCTACGAGCAGTACTTC	CASSYSTVGKAFYEQYF
TRBV25-1	TRBD2	TRBJ2-3	-	TGTGCCAGCAGTGGGGAGGGGACAGATACGCAGTATTTT	CASSGEGTDTQYF
TRBV29-1	TRBD2	TRBJ2-2	few	TGCAGCGTGCGGGAGAGTAGGGTCGCCGGGGAGCTGTTTTTT	CSVRESRVAGELFF
TRBV12-3/TRBV12-4	-	TRBJ2-1	few	TGTGCCAGCAGCTTCCGGGACACCTACAATGAGCAGTTCTTC	CASSFRDTYNEQFF
TRBV29-1	TRBD1	TRBJ2-1	many	TGCAGCGTTGACAGGGGGCTCTACAATGAGCAGTTCTTC	CSVDRGLYNEQFF
TRBV24-1	TRBD2	TRBJ2-3	few	TGTGCCACCAGTGATCCCCCTAGCGGGAGCCCTGGCACAGATACGCAGTATTTT	CATSDPPSGSPGTDTQYF
TRBV27	-	TRBJ2-7	-	TGTGCCAGCAGGATAAGCCTCGGGACACCCTACGAGCAGTACTTC	CASRISLGTPYEQYF
TRBV12-3/TRBV12-4	TRBD2	TRBJ2-7	many	TGTGCCAGCAGTTTCCGCATACTAGCGGGAGGATACGAGCAGTACTTC	CASSFRILAGGYEQYF
TRBV29-1	TRBD1	TRBJ1-5	few	TGCAGCGTTGTCGGGACAGGGCAAAATCAGCCCCAGCATTTT	CSVVGTGQNQPQHF
TRBV30	-	TRBJ2-7	few	TGTGCCTGGAGTGTACATCGCCCGACGGAGCAGTACTTC	CAWSVHRPTEQYF
TRBV24-1	TRBD2	TRBJ2-1	few	TGTGCCACCAGTGATAGGACTAGCGGGAGGGCCGATGAGCAGTTCTTC	CATSDRTSGRADEQFF
TRBV5-1	TRBD2	TRBJ2-1	many	TGCGCCAGCAGCTTGAAGGGACTAGCGGGCTCAAGCTCCTACAATGAGCAGTTCTTC	CASSLKGLAGSSSYNEQFF
TRBV10-3	TRBD1	TRBJ1-3	few	TGTGCCACCGCGTGGGACAGATTCTCTGGAAACACCATATATTTT	CATAWDRFSGNTIYF
TRBV29-1	-	TRBJ1-1	-	TGCAGCGTAGCCGGACATAAAGCTTTCTTT	CSVAGHKAFF
TRBV6-4	-	TRBJ1-5	-	TGTGCCAGCAGTGAGGGGTTTTGGTGCAATCAGCCCCAGCATTTT	CASSEGFWCNQPQHF
TRBV10-3	TRBD1	TRBJ2-2	many	TGTGCCATCAGTGACCAGACAGGGGGTAGCACCGGGGAGCTGTTTTTT	CAISDQTGGSTGELFF
TRBV9	TRBD1	TRBJ2-5	-	TGTGCCAGCAGCGTAGTCCCCCGGCCAGGGGGCGGAGAGACCCAGTACTTC	CASSVVPRPGGGETQYF
TRBV6-1	TRBD1	TRBJ1-2	-	TGTGCCAGCTTCCCCAGGGGGGCGGCCCCGACCTTACTTAACTATGGCTACACCTTC	CASFPRGAAPTLLNYGYTF
TRBV4-3	TRBD2	TRBJ2-4	-	TGCGCCAGCAGCCAATGGGAGACTAGCGGGAGGGCCGAAGCCAAAAACATTCAGTACTTC	CASSQWETSGRAEAKNIQYF
TRBV12-3/TRBV12-4	-	TRBJ2-5	-	TGTGCCAGCAGTCAAGGGACACCCACCGCCCAAGAGACCCAGTACTTC	CASSQGTPTAQETQYF
TRBV7-9	-	TRBJ2-7	-	TGTGCCAGCAGCTGGAGAGTATACGAGCAGTACTTC	CASSWRVYEQYF
TRBV20-1	-	TRBJ2-1	-	TGCAGTGCTAGAGCTTTGAACCTCAATTACAATGAGCAGTTCTTC	CSARALNLNYNEQFF
TRBV2	-	TRBJ2-2	many	TGTGCCAGCATGAGGACAGCAAACACCGGGGAGCTGTTTTTT	CASMRTANTGELFF